These T cell receptor beta chains were read from a single sample in a study of blood T cell repertoires in COVID-19. Profiled with immunoSEQ multiplex PCR; TCRdb holds only in-frame clones, not every one. Here the sample spans 250,000 or so clones, roughly 84% being singletons. Sequencing was performed on peripheral blood. Every receptor here comes from a middle-aged woman who had recovered from COVID-19. Both conserved end residues are part of each CDR3. Fields, in order: clone size, D gene, V gene, J gene, CDR3 DNA, CDR3 protein. D genes are given only for firm matches. Part of the rows lack a size; the others show once, few, many or a class for expanded clones.

>NA|NA|TRBV30|TRBJ1-3
TGTGCCTGGGCCCCAATGACACCTGGAAACACCATATATTTT
CAWAPMTPGNTIYF
>NA|NA|TRBV28|TRBJ1-2
TGTGCCAGCAGTCTGACAGCTTTCTATGGCTACACCTTC
CASSLTAFYGYTF
>NA|NA|TRBV7-9|TRBJ2-5
TGTGCCAGCAGCCCGTACAGTACCCTCGGGACCCAGTACTTC
CASSPYSTLGTQYF
>NA|NA|TRBV2|TRBJ1-1
TGTGCCAGCAGCCTCACAGATATGAACACTGAAGCTTTCTTT
CASSLTDMNTEAFF
>NA|NA|TRBV9|TRBJ1-1
TGTGCCAGCAGCGTTACCGCGGCGAACACTGAAGCTTTCTTT
CASSVTAANTEAFF
>NA|TRBD2|TRBV6-5|TRBJ2-7
TGTGCCTGCCGGGGGGGCAGAATCTCCTACGAGCAGTACTTC
CACRGGRISYEQYF
>NA|NA|TRBV25-1|TRBJ1-5
TGTGCCAGCAGTGAGAACCGGGACACGGCGCCCCAGCATTTT
CASSENRDTAPQHF
>NA|TRBD1|TRBV28|TRBJ2-1
TGTGCCAGCAAGCTGACAGGGAGTGCTGAGCAGTTCTTC
CASKLTGSAEQFF
>NA|TRBD2|TRBV10-1|TRBJ2-3
TGCGCCAGCAGACCATCAAGCGGGGGGAGCACAGATACGCAGTATTTT
CASRPSSGGSTDTQYF
>NA|NA|TRBV6-1|TRBJ1-4
TGTGCCAGCAGTGAATTGATCAGTGATGAAAAACTGTTTTTT
CASSELISDEKLFF
>NA|NA|TRBV4-1|TRBJ1-1
TGCGCCAGCAGCCAAGGTGGCGGCAGGGGAGATACTGAAGCTTTCTTT
CASSQGGGRGDTEAFF
>NA|NA|TRBV3-1/TRBV3-2|TRBJ2-6
TGTGCCAGCAGCCAATGGTCTATCAGGGACGTCCTGACTTTC
CASSQWSIRDVLTF
>few|NA|TRBV19|TRBJ2-3
TGTGCCTCGGCGGGGGCTTTAAGCACAGATACGCAGTATTTT
CASAGALSTDTQYF
>NA|TRBD2|TRBV6-1|TRBJ2-3
TGTGCCAGCAGTGAAGGAGGACTAGCGGAAAGCACAGATACGCAGTATTTT
CASSEGGLAESTDTQYF
>NA|TRBD2|TRBV5-1|TRBJ2-1
TGCGCCAGCAGCTTGGGGGCTAGCGGGGGTTACAATGAGCAGTTCTTC
CASSLGASGGYNEQFF
>NA|NA|TRBV7-8|TRBJ1-1
TGTGCCAGCAGATCCACAGGGAGTCACACTGAAGCTTTCTTT
CASRSTGSHTEAFF
>NA|NA|TRBV5-4|TRBJ2-2
TGTGCCAGCAGCTCGCTAAACAGGGGGAGGGCGAGCACCGGGGAGCTGTTTTTT
CASSSLNRGRASTGELFF
>NA|NA|TRBV11-2|TRBJ1-2
TGTGCCAGCAGCTTCGGAGGGAGGGATGGCTACACCTTC
CASSFGGRDGYTF
>few|NA|TRBV19|TRBJ2-2
TGTGCCAGTAGTATCTGGGGGCGCGCTGCCGGGGAGCTGTTTTTT
CASSIWGRAAGELFF
>NA|NA|TRBV7-9|TRBJ1-6
TGTGCCAGCAGCTTAGGTGGACAATACTCACCCCTCCACTTT
CASSLGGQYSPLHF
>NA|NA|TRBV6-6|TRBJ1-2
TGTGCCAGCAGTTACTCGGGGGCAGGAGGCTACACCTTC
CASSYSGAGGYTF
>NA|TRBD1|TRBV11-3|TRBJ2-2
TGTGCCAGCAGCTTAGCTGGGACAGGCGTAGGGGAGCTGTTTTTT
CASSLAGTGVGELFF
>NA|NA|TRBV18|TRBJ1-1
TGTGCCAGCTCACCACCGGGAGGGGGACTGCCGACGGCTTTCTTT
CASSPPGGGLPTAFF
>NA|TRBD1|TRBV15|TRBJ2-7
TGTGCCACCAGCAAAGACAGGGGATCCTACGAGCAGTACTTC
CATSKDRGSYEQYF
>NA|NA|TRBV6-2/TRBV6-3|TRBJ1-5
TGTGCCAGCAGTAACAAAGTCAATCAGCCCCAGCATTTT
CASSNKVNQPQHF
>NA|TRBD1|TRBV2|TRBJ2-1
TGTGCCAGCAGCCTTCAGGGGGAGCGTGGCAATGAGCAGTTCTTC
CASSLQGERGNEQFF
>once|NA|TRBV9|TRBJ1-5
TGTGCCAGCAGCGTAGACGGGTATAGCAATCAGCCCCAGCATTTT
CASSVDGYSNQPQHF
>NA|TRBD2|TRBV30|TRBJ2-3
TGTGCCTGGAGTGTGTGGTCTACCTCGGGGGGAGATACGCAGTATTTT
CAWSVWSTSGGDTQYF
>NA|TRBD2|TRBV5-1|TRBJ2-1
TGCGCCAGCAGCCCTACCAAATACACTAGCGGGGCTTACAATGAGCAGTTCTTC
CASSPTKYTSGAYNEQFF
>NA|NA|TRBV19|TRBJ2-3
TGTGCCAGTAGTATGGGCAGATCTAGCACAGATACGCAGTATTTT
CASSMGRSSTDTQYF
>once|TRBD2|TRBV6-6|TRBJ2-3
TGTGCCAGCAGTTCTCCGGGACTACCAGATACGCAGTATTTT
CASSSPGLPDTQYF
>NA|NA|TRBV6-5|TRBJ2-3
TGTGCCAGCAGTTTGAATGACAACACAGATACGCAGTATTTT
CASSLNDNTDTQYF
>NA|TRBD2|TRBV28|TRBJ2-3
TGTGCCAGCAGAGTAGCGGGGGGGACAGATACGCAGTATTTT
CASRVAGGTDTQYF
>few|TRBD2|TRBV7-3|TRBJ2-3
TGTGCCAGCAGCTTGGGTAGCGGGGGAGCTGGAGATACGCAGTATTTT
CASSLGSGGAGDTQYF
>NA|NA|TRBV28|TRBJ2-7
TGTGCCAGCAGTTTTACCGGACACCGACCATCATACGAGCAGTACTTC
CASSFTGHRPSYEQYF
>NA|NA|TRBV24-1|TRBJ1-2
TGTGCCACCAGTTATACAGGCGGCGGCTACACCTTC
CATSYTGGGYTF
>NA|NA|TRBV20-1|TRBJ1-5
TGCAGTGCTAGTCAGGGCGGGAGAGAGCCCCAGCATTTT
CSASQGGREPQHF
>few|NA|TRBV6-5|TRBJ1-2
TGTGCCAGCGGGCCGCTGACACCTACTAACTATGGCTACACCTTC
CASGPLTPTNYGYTF
>NA|TRBD2|TRBV5-1|TRBJ2-5
TGCGCCAGCAGCTTGGCGGGGGGGGCTTTTGAGACCCAGTACTTC
CASSLAGGAFETQYF
>once|TRBD1|TRBV19|TRBJ1-2
TGTGCCAGTAGTAATCCAGGGGGCCTCTATGGCTACACCTTC
CASSNPGGLYGYTF
>NA|NA|TRBV7-8|TRBJ1-2
TGTGCCAGCAGCTTAGTTCCGGGACACCCTTTACCTAACTATGGCTACACCTTC
CASSLVPGHPLPNYGYTF
>NA|TRBD1|TRBV28|TRBJ1-1
TGTGCCAGCAGTTTGATCGGCGTAGACAGGGGGCTAAGAAACACTGAAGCTTTCTTT
CASSLIGVDRGLRNTEAFF
>NA|NA|TRBV5-6|TRBJ1-1
TGTGCCAGCAGCTCTGGGGCAGTAAACACTGAAGCTTTCTTT
CASSSGAVNTEAFF
>NA|NA|TRBV5-1|TRBJ1-2
TGCGCCAGCAGCCACGGGGGGTCAACTTATGGCTACACCTTC
CASSHGGSTYGYTF
>NA|TRBD2|TRBV2|TRBJ2-1
TGTGCCAGCACCTCTGGGACTAGTTGGAATGAGCAGTTCTTC
CASTSGTSWNEQFF
>NA|TRBD2|TRBV7-3|TRBJ2-1
TGTGCCAGCAGCTCCATCGGGGGGGCCAGGAATGAGCAGTTCTTC
CASSSIGGARNEQFF
>NA|NA|TRBV28|TRBJ1-2
TGTGCCACAAAGTCGACAGCCAACTATGGCTACACCTTC
CATKSTANYGYTF
>few|NA|TRBV10-3|TRBJ2-6
TGTGCCATCAGTGGGACAGTCTCTGGGGCCAACGTCCTGACTTTC
CAISGTVSGANVLTF
>NA|NA|TRBV7-9|TRBJ2-3
TGTGCCAGCAGCTTCGGGGGTCAGGCAGATACGCAGTATTTT
CASSFGGQADTQYF